The rows below give T cell receptor beta chains drawn from one sample of a study of early T cells in non-severe SARS-CoV-2 infection. TCRdb analysed the 5' RACE reads with MiXCR anew, one entry per CDR3 protein. Of 60,000 or so distinct CDR3 sequences in the sample, over 9.5% were seen once. Material for sequencing was whole blood. Receptor source: an adult who was a healthcare worker with PCR-confirmed SARS-CoV-2 infection or an uninfected control (not recorded which). Each CDR3 is given with its conserved first and last residue. D genes are given only for firm matches. A row's size may be missing; if present it is once, few, many or a size class.

v_gene	d_gene	j_gene	abundance	CDR3nt	CDR3aa
TRBV29-1	-	TRBJ2-7	many	TGCAGCGTTGAAGACAGGACGGGCGAGCAGTACTTC	CSVEDRTGEQYF
TRBV12-3/TRBV12-4	TRBD1	TRBJ2-1	many	TGTGCCAGCAGTTTAGCGCATGGGGCAGGGGGCAGTGAGCAGTTCTTC	CASSLAHGAGGSEQFF
TRBV6-1	-	TRBJ1-2	few	TGTGCCAGCAGTGAATCCAGGGGCAGCTATGGCTACACCTTC	CASSESRGSYGYTF
TRBV12-3/TRBV12-4	-	TRBJ1-4	-	TGTGCCAGCAGTCTAATGAGGGCGGATGAAAAACTGTTTTTT	CASSLMRADEKLFF
TRBV14	-	TRBJ2-2	-	TGTGCCAGCAGCCGGTCTTGGCGGCAGGGACTTACCGGGGAGCTGTTTTTT	CASSRSWRQGLTGELFF
TRBV7-3	-	TRBJ1-2	-	TGTGCCAGCAGCTCAGTCAGGAAAAAGGGCTATGGCTACACCTTC	CASSSVRKKGYGYTF
TRBV11-2	TRBD2	TRBJ2-7	-	TGTGCCAGCAGCTTACTTCAGCGGGAGGGCCGGTCCTACGAGCAGTACTTC	CASSLLQREGRSYEQYF
TRBV5-1	TRBD2	TRBJ2-1	many	TGCGCCAGCAGCTTGGAAGCGGGGGGTTTTAATGAGCAGTTCTTC	CASSLEAGGFNEQFF
TRBV29-1	-	TRBJ1-1	-	TGCAGCGCCGGACCGAGCACTGAAGCTTTCTTT	CSAGPSTEAFF
TRBV29-1	-	TRBJ1-1	-	TGCAGCGTAGCACGAGGGGACACTGAAGCTTTCTTT	CSVARGDTEAFF
TRBV6-6	-	TRBJ1-3	-	TGTGCCAGCAGTTACTCCCGACAGTTTAACTCTGGAAACACCATATATTTT	CASSYSRQFNSGNTIYF
TRBV30	-	TRBJ2-7	few	TGTGCCTGGAGTAAGGGGCTATCAAACTACGAGCAGTACTTC	CAWSKGLSNYEQYF
TRBV10-3	-	TRBJ2-2	-	TGTGCCATCAGTCAGACAGAGGGCACCGGGGAGCTGTTTTTT	CAISQTEGTGELFF
TRBV11-2	-	TRBJ2-3	-	TGTGCCAGCGCGATTTGGGTTAGCACAGATACGCAGTATTTT	CASAIWVSTDTQYF
TRBV5-5	TRBD1	TRBJ1-2	many	TGTGCCAGCAGCCCTAGACAGGGGTATGGCTACACCTTC	CASSPRQGYGYTF
TRBV6-5	-	TRBJ1-1	many	TGTGCCAGCAGTTACCTCCCCTTCGGAACACTCGGGGCTTTCTTT	CASSYLPFGTLGAFF
TRBV10-3	-	TRBJ1-2	many	TGTGCCATCAGTGATACCAGAACGATCTATGGCTACACCTTC	CAISDTRTIYGYTF
TRBV2	-	TRBJ2-2	many	TGTGCCAGGCGGGGCGTAAGGACCGGGGAGCTGTTTTTT	CARRGVRTGELFF